The text below deals with one T cell receptor (beta chain). Its antigen is unidentified. The record originates from a study of T cells in localized non-small cell lung cancer. The assay was immunoSEQ multiplex PCR, and TCRdb's table has in-frame clones only and misses some. The table shows about 64,000 clones, with about four fifths occurring only once. The length of the CDR3 is 18 residues. Germline-derived CDR1 and CDR2 are SGHVS and FNYEAQ. V was clipped by 1 base and J by 4 bases, with 22 bases between them. Broader study findings: Uninvolved adjacent lung showed the highest T cell clonality, exceeding tumor. Owing to sequencing of a solitary tumor region, heterogeneity cannot be discounted. The study detected a median approximately 54 of the top 100 tumor clones in adjacent lung. Longer overall survival associated with higher blood T cell density; shorter survival with higher adjacent-lung clonality.

Source: PBMCs, taken before any cancer treatment. This chain joins TRBV7-6 and TRBJ2-5; perhaps TRBD2 as D (5 bases). The receptor's source is a man between 40 and 70 years old with stage II lung adenocarcinoma. CDR3 DNA sequence: TGTGCCAGCAGCTTAGACGTGGGGAGTAAGTTGGCGCCAGAGACCCAGTACTTC. As protein: CASSLDVGSKLAPETQYF.